Listed below are T cell receptor beta chains from one sample, sequenced in a study of response to subunit inactivated influenza vaccine. TCRdb processed the RT-PCR reads anew with MiXCR; each CDR3 protein has one entry. In the table there are 600,000 to 850,000 distinct CDR3 sequences, 12% to 15% of which are singletons. The sample in question was PBMCs from blood, obtained 14 to 15 days before vaccination. These TCRs come from a man aged 50 or older who received an inactivated influenza vaccine. Each CDR3 is given with its conserved first and last residue. The D gene is left open where the match is weak. A row's size may be missing; if present it is once, few, many or a size class.

j_call: TRBJ2-1; v_call: TRBV4-1; clone_size: few; d_call: NA; cdr3_aa: CASSRPGRSSYNEQFF; cdr3_nt: TGCGCCAGCAGCCGCCCCGGACGGAGCTCCTACAATGAGCAGTTCTTC
j_call: TRBJ2-5; v_call: TRBV3-1; clone_size: NA; d_call: TRBD2; cdr3_aa: CASSPSSGSRTQYF; cdr3_nt: TGTGCCAGCAGCCCCTCTAGCGGGAGTCGGACCCAGTACTTC
j_call: TRBJ1-5; v_call: TRBV20-1; clone_size: NA; d_call: TRBD1; cdr3_aa: CSARPSGTGAQPQHF; cdr3_nt: TGCAGTGCTAGACCCTCCGGGACAGGGGCTCAGCCCCAGCATTTT
j_call: TRBJ2-3; v_call: TRBV12-3/TRBV12-4; clone_size: many; d_call: NA; cdr3_aa: CASSRRTTNTQYF; cdr3_nt: TGTGCCAGCAGCCGAAGGACTACTAATACGCAGTATTTT
j_call: TRBJ2-2; v_call: TRBV6-2/TRBV6-3; clone_size: few; d_call: NA; cdr3_aa: CATFGQYTGELFF; cdr3_nt: TGTGCCACCTTCGGACAGTACACCGGGGAGCTGTTTTTT
j_call: TRBJ1-1; v_call: TRBV5-6; clone_size: NA; d_call: TRBD1; cdr3_aa: CASSPTTGVDTEAFF; cdr3_nt: TGTGCCAGCAGCCCAACGACAGGGGTGGACACTGAAGCTTTCTTT
j_call: TRBJ2-7; v_call: TRBV29-1; clone_size: NA; d_call: TRBD2; cdr3_aa: CSVEAFSGSGVYF; cdr3_nt: TGCAGCGTTGAAGCTTTCAGCGGGAGCGGCGTGTACTTC
j_call: TRBJ1-5; v_call: TRBV6-1; clone_size: few; d_call: NA; cdr3_aa: CASAKRDPNQPQHF; cdr3_nt: TGTGCCAGCGCAAAAAGGGACCCGAATCAGCCCCAGCATTTT
j_call: TRBJ2-5; v_call: TRBV3-1; clone_size: few; d_call: NA; cdr3_aa: CASSPYRKTQYF; cdr3_nt: TGTGCCAGCAGCCCATACAGAAAGACCCAGTACTTC
j_call: TRBJ2-1; v_call: TRBV3-1; clone_size: few; d_call: TRBD2; cdr3_aa: CASSQFSGGNEQFF; cdr3_nt: TGTGCCAGCAGCCAATTTAGCGGGGGAAATGAGCAGTTCTTC
j_call: TRBJ1-2; v_call: TRBV6-6; clone_size: few; d_call: NA; cdr3_aa: CASSYSDGYTF; cdr3_nt: TGTGCCAGCAGTTACTCGGATGGCTACACCTTC
j_call: TRBJ1-4; v_call: TRBV27; clone_size: NA; d_call: NA; cdr3_aa: CASSPAGPIEKLFF; cdr3_nt: TGTGCCAGCAGTCCCGCCGGCCCTATTGAAAAACTGTTTTTT
j_call: TRBJ1-2; v_call: TRBV20-1; clone_size: NA; d_call: NA; cdr3_aa: CSARALTSNYGYTF; cdr3_nt: TGCAGTGCTAGAGCACTGACTTCGAACTATGGCTACACCTTC
j_call: TRBJ1-2; v_call: TRBV5-1; clone_size: NA; d_call: NA; cdr3_aa: CASSPDPIYGYTF; cdr3_nt: TGCGCCAGCAGCCCGGACCCGATCTATGGCTACACCTTC
j_call: TRBJ2-7; v_call: TRBV10-3; clone_size: many; d_call: NA; cdr3_aa: CAGSDIQGYEQYF; cdr3_nt: TGTGCCGGCTCAGATATCCAGGGGTACGAGCAGTACTTC
j_call: TRBJ2-2; v_call: TRBV7-3; clone_size: few; d_call: TRBD1; cdr3_aa: CASSNPGQGDDGELFF; cdr3_nt: TGTGCCAGCAGCAACCCGGGACAGGGAGACGACGGGGAGCTGTTTTTT
j_call: TRBJ2-2; v_call: TRBV19; clone_size: NA; d_call: TRBD1; cdr3_aa: CASSPFRDSRNTGELFF; cdr3_nt: TGTGCCAGTAGTCCATTCCGGGACAGCAGGAACACCGGGGAGCTGTTTTTT
j_call: TRBJ1-5; v_call: TRBV28; clone_size: few; d_call: NA; cdr3_aa: CASGERSQPQHF; cdr3_nt: TGTGCCAGCGGGGAGAGGTCTCAGCCCCAGCATTTT
j_call: TRBJ2-5; v_call: TRBV12-3/TRBV12-4; clone_size: NA; d_call: NA; cdr3_aa: CASSLAGRSGAQYF; cdr3_nt: TGTGCCAGCAGTTTGGCAGGCCGCTCTGGGGCCCAGTACTTC
j_call: TRBJ1-2; v_call: TRBV20-1; clone_size: few; d_call: NA; cdr3_aa: CSASEGAKPGPF; cdr3_nt: TGCAGTGCTAGTGAGGGCGCGAAACCCGGCCCCTTC
j_call: TRBJ2-1; v_call: TRBV12-3/TRBV12-4; clone_size: many; d_call: NA; cdr3_aa: CASSFGGFSYNEQFF; cdr3_nt: TGTGCCAGCAGTTTTGGGGGTTTTTCCTACAATGAGCAGTTCTTC
j_call: TRBJ2-7; v_call: TRBV20-1; clone_size: few; d_call: TRBD1; cdr3_aa: CSASSGQAYEQYF; cdr3_nt: TGCAGTGCTTCCTCGGGACAGGCCTACGAGCAGTACTTC
j_call: TRBJ2-1; v_call: TRBV10-3; clone_size: few; d_call: TRBD2; cdr3_aa: CATQEAGLASLRNEQFF; cdr3_nt: TGTGCCACCCAAGAGGCCGGACTAGCCTCCTTACGCAATGAGCAGTTCTTC
j_call: TRBJ2-5; v_call: TRBV12-5; clone_size: NA; d_call: NA; cdr3_aa: CASGTTGFETQYF; cdr3_nt: TGTGCTAGTGGCACCACAGGGTTTGAGACCCAGTACTTC
j_call: TRBJ2-5; v_call: TRBV29-1; clone_size: few; d_call: TRBD2; cdr3_aa: CSVRGTSGKETQYF; cdr3_nt: TGCAGCGTTCGCGGGACTAGCGGGAAAGAGACCCAGTACTTC
j_call: TRBJ1-1; v_call: TRBV5-4; clone_size: NA; d_call: TRBD1; cdr3_aa: CASSLTGGFEAFF; cdr3_nt: TGTGCCAGCAGCTTGACAGGGGGCTTCGAAGCTTTCTTT
j_call: TRBJ2-3; v_call: TRBV7-8; clone_size: few; d_call: TRBD2; cdr3_aa: CASSLGAAGTSGRYTQYF; cdr3_nt: TGTGCCAGCAGCTTAGGAGCCGCCGGGACTAGCGGGAGGTATACGCAGTATTTT
j_call: TRBJ1-1; v_call: TRBV20-1; clone_size: many; d_call: NA; cdr3_aa: CSAPQAFF; cdr3_nt: TGCAGTGCCCCACAAGCTTTCTTT
j_call: TRBJ2-4; v_call: TRBV11-2; clone_size: few; d_call: NA; cdr3_aa: CASSLGQEDIQYF; cdr3_nt: TGTGCCAGCAGCCTAGGGCAGGAAGACATTCAGTACTTC
j_call: TRBJ1-1; v_call: TRBV6-5; clone_size: many; d_call: NA; cdr3_aa: CASIDDKNQGFF; cdr3_nt: TGTGCCAGCATTGACGACAAGAACCAGGGTTTCTTT
j_call: TRBJ2-1; v_call: TRBV27; clone_size: NA; d_call: TRBD2; cdr3_aa: CASSPRTSGIDEQFF; cdr3_nt: TGTGCCAGCAGTCCTAGGACTAGCGGGATCGATGAGCAGTTCTTC
j_call: TRBJ2-1; v_call: TRBV5-1; clone_size: few; d_call: NA; cdr3_aa: CASSLGGVKNNEQFF; cdr3_nt: TGCGCCAGCAGCTTGGGTGGGGTGAAAAACAATGAGCAGTTCTTC
j_call: TRBJ2-5; v_call: TRBV7-3; clone_size: NA; d_call: NA; cdr3_aa: CASSSSWEETQYF; cdr3_nt: TGTGCCAGCAGTTCATCATGGGAAGAGACCCAGTACTTC
j_call: TRBJ2-5; v_call: TRBV4-2; clone_size: NA; d_call: NA; cdr3_aa: CASSAAGTNQETQYF; cdr3_nt: TGTGCCAGCAGCGCAGCCGGGACGAATCAAGAGACCCAGTACTTC
j_call: TRBJ2-7; v_call: TRBV20-1; clone_size: NA; d_call: TRBD1; cdr3_aa: CSARVPHRDRVNEQYF; cdr3_nt: TGCAGTGCTAGAGTCCCCCACCGGGACAGGGTCAACGAGCAGTACTTC
j_call: TRBJ2-1; v_call: TRBV12-3/TRBV12-4; clone_size: NA; d_call: NA; cdr3_aa: CASKGPYHNEQFF; cdr3_nt: TGTGCCAGCAAAGGCCCTTACCACAATGAGCAGTTCTTC
j_call: TRBJ1-1; v_call: TRBV10-2; clone_size: NA; d_call: NA; cdr3_aa: CASSVRTPPSEAFF; cdr3_nt: TGCGCCAGCAGTGTTCGAACTCCTCCCTCTGAAGCTTTCTTT
j_call: TRBJ2-7; v_call: TRBV20-1; clone_size: NA; d_call: NA; cdr3_aa: CSAIRFREVPYEQYF; cdr3_nt: TGCAGTGCTATCAGATTTAGGGAGGTCCCCTACGAGCAGTACTTC
j_call: TRBJ2-5; v_call: TRBV5-1; clone_size: few; d_call: TRBD2; cdr3_aa: CASSWRSSGQETQYF; cdr3_nt: TGCGCCAGCAGTTGGCGGTCTAGCGGCCAAGAGACCCAGTACTTC
j_call: TRBJ2-7; v_call: TRBV6-2/TRBV6-3; clone_size: many; d_call: NA; cdr3_aa: CASSGQVVNEQYF; cdr3_nt: TGTGCCAGCAGTGGCCAGGTTGTCAACGAGCAGTACTTC
j_call: TRBJ2-5; v_call: TRBV6-1; clone_size: NA; d_call: TRBD2; cdr3_aa: CASSASGRQETQYF; cdr3_nt: TGTGCCAGCTCCGCTAGCGGGAGACAAGAGACCCAGTACTTC
j_call: TRBJ1-2; v_call: TRBV4-1; clone_size: NA; d_call: NA; cdr3_aa: CASSQDNSGVRYGYTF; cdr3_nt: TGCGCCAGCAGCCAAGATAACTCGGGGGTTCGGTATGGCTACACCTTC
j_call: TRBJ2-7; v_call: TRBV28; clone_size: few; d_call: TRBD2; cdr3_aa: CATAREASYEQYF; cdr3_nt: TGTGCGACTGCGCGGGAGGCCTCCTACGAGCAGTACTTC
j_call: TRBJ1-6; v_call: TRBV5-1; clone_size: few; d_call: TRBD1; cdr3_aa: CASSSRDRGNSPLHF; cdr3_nt: TGCGCCAGCAGCTCCCGGGACAGGGGTAATTCACCCCTCCACTTT
j_call: TRBJ2-2; v_call: TRBV20-1; clone_size: NA; d_call: NA; cdr3_aa: CSAPTRNTGELFF; cdr3_nt: TGCAGTGCTCCCACCCGAAACACCGGGGAGCTGTTTTTT
j_call: TRBJ1-1; v_call: TRBV7-9; clone_size: few; d_call: NA; cdr3_aa: CASKLNVGEAFF; cdr3_nt: TGTGCCAGCAAGTTAAACGTCGGTGAAGCTTTCTTT
j_call: TRBJ2-7; v_call: TRBV7-2; clone_size: NA; d_call: TRBD1; cdr3_aa: CASSPSTGRNEQYF; cdr3_nt: TGTGCCAGCAGCCCATCGACAGGGCGAAACGAGCAGTACTTC
j_call: TRBJ2-3; v_call: TRBV2; clone_size: many; d_call: NA; cdr3_aa: CASQLSRQYF; cdr3_nt: TGTGCCAGCCAGTTAAGTAGGCAGTATTTT
j_call: TRBJ2-3; v_call: TRBV7-8; clone_size: few; d_call: NA; cdr3_aa: CASSFYGSGSTDTQYF; cdr3_nt: TGTGCCAGCAGCTTTTATGGGAGCGGGTCCACAGATACGCAGTATTTT
j_call: TRBJ2-3; v_call: TRBV3-1; clone_size: many; d_call: TRBD1; cdr3_aa: CASSQEGRGTDTQYF; cdr3_nt: TGTGCCAGCAGCCAAGAGGGCAGGGGGACAGATACGCAGTATTTT
j_call: TRBJ2-7; v_call: TRBV11-1; clone_size: many; d_call: NA; cdr3_aa: CASSLDFYEQYF; cdr3_nt: TGTGCCAGCAGCTTGGATTTCTACGAGCAGTACTTC
j_call: TRBJ2-3; v_call: TRBV6-2/TRBV6-3; clone_size: NA; d_call: TRBD2; cdr3_aa: CASSSTGTSGGTDTQYF; cdr3_nt: TGTGCCAGCAGTTCGACCGGGACTAGCGGGGGCACAGATACGCAGTATTTT
j_call: TRBJ2-7; v_call: TRBV12-3/TRBV12-4; clone_size: NA; d_call: NA; cdr3_aa: CASRFLGTVAYEQYF; cdr3_nt: TGTGCCAGCAGATTCCTCGGGACGGTGGCCTACGAGCAGTACTTC